These 23 T cell receptor beta chains originate from one sample sequenced in a study of T cells in Graves' hyperthyroidism and ophthalmopathy. TCR beta CDR3 regions were amplified from RNA transcripts. The primer set for the first-round RT-PCR of the TCR CDR3 was HTBI. TCRdb redid the calling of the multiplex PCR reads with MiXCR, one entry per CDR3 protein. The sample has tens of thousands of distinct CDR3 sequences; roughly 52% are singletons. The sequenced sample consisted of blood. The receptors here all came from a man aged 35 to 55 with Graves' ophthalmopathy.

A single count supports this clonotype. J is TRBJ1-2 and V is TRBV20-1, with D maybe TRBD1 (5 bases). Germline CDR1 is DFQATT and CDR2 is SNEGSKA (reference sequence). The CDR3 consists of 13 residues. Trimming cost V 2 bases and J 6 bases, with 13 bases left between them. The CDR3 sequence: CSARLHGGDGYTF. The CDR3 nucleotides are TGCAGTGCTAGACTCCATGGGGGTGATGGCTACACCTTC.

This clonotype appeared once. CDR3 DNA sequence: TGCAGTGCTAGACAGGGGGAGACCCAGTACTTC. Translated: CSARQGETQYF. This chain connects TRBV20-1 to TRBJ2-5; tentatively, D is TRBD1 (6 bases). The CDR3 length is 11 residues. Looked up from germline, CDR1 is DFQATT and CDR2 is SNEGSKA (reference sequence). Trimming removed 2 bases from V and 5 bases from J, with 6 bases in between.

Ten or more counts support this clonotype. The chain has TRBV3-1 and TRBJ2-3; D is ambiguous. CDR1 and CDR2 (germline): LGHDT, YNNKEL (reference sequence). Trimming left V 0 bases short and J 0 bases short, with 7 bases between. The CDR3 length is 15 residues. CDR3 nucleotides: TGTGCCAGCAGCCAAGAGAGGATGAGCACAGATACGCAGTATTTT. Protein product: CASSQERMSTDTQYF.

This clonotype has a handful of counts. The chain links TRBV27 to TRBJ1-4; a possible D gene is TRBD1 (6 bases). Trimming removed 2 bases at V and 10 bases at J, with 20 bases between. The length of the CDR3 is 16 residues. Germline loops: CDR1 MNHEY, CDR2 SMNVEV (reference sequence). The CDR3 DNA is TGTGCCAGCAGTTTAATTCTGGCAGGGGCCGGCGGAAAACTGTTTTTT. It translates to CASSLILAGAGGKLFF. The entire variable domain, with the rest obtained from reference TRBV27 and TRBJ1-4, is as follows: EAQVTQNPRYLITVTGKKLTVTCSQNMNHEYMSWYRQDPGLGLRQIYYSMNVEVTDKGDVPEGYKVSRKEKRNFPLILESPSPNQTSLYFCASSLILAGAGGKLFFGSGTQLSVL.

Ten or more counts support this clonotype. This chain links TRBV10-3 with TRBJ2-3; TRBD2 aligns across 10 bases. Trimming cost V 6 bases and J 0 bases; bases outside gene matches: 6. This CDR3 has 16 amino acids. CDR1 and CDR2 (germline): ENHRY, SYGVKD. CDR3 in amino acids: CAIRGSGGDSTDTQYF. The CDR3 DNA reads TGTGCCATCAGAGGAAGCGGGGGGGATAGCACAGATACGCAGTATTTT.

This clonotype was counted many times. V usage is TRBV3-1 and J usage is TRBJ2-7, with a possible D match to TRBD1 (6 bases). Germline V gene lookup returns CDR1 LGHDT and CDR2 YNNKEL (reference sequence). V dropped 5 bases and J dropped 0 bases, with 14 bases sitting between them. The length of the CDR3 is 15 residues. The CDR3 here is CASSALMDSSYEQYF. The CDR3 coding sequence is TGTGCCAGCAGCGCATTAATGGACAGCTCCTACGAGCAGTACTTC.

Worth noting for this clonotype: The CDR3 does not end in the conserved phenylalanine or tryptophan, so this is likely a read error. The DNA is left out, because the CDR3 cannot be placed on it with certainty; the CDR3 is given as TCRdb lists it. The gene calls are TRBV10-3 and TRBJ2-2; TRBD2 is taken as the D call from the table, unchecked against the DNA. The CDR3 length equals 15 residues, ends included. In germline, CDR1 is ENHRY, CDR2 SYGVKD. CDR3: CAITSSGGDHRGAVV.

This clonotype was seen a single time. The chain links TRBV7-3 to TRBJ2-3; 10 nucleotides agree with TRBD2. J gave up 3 bases and V 5 bases, and 8 bases lay outside the gene matches. CDR3 length: 16 amino acids. Germline CDR1 is SGHTA and CDR2 is FQGTGA. This CDR3 is CASSPGAGGRTDTQYF. The CDR3 DNA is TGTGCCAGCAGCCCCGGAGCGGGGGGGCGTACAGATACGCAGTATTTT.

Worth noting for this clonotype: Without the conserved terminal phenylalanine or tryptophan, this CDR3 likely stems from a read error. The gene calls are TRBV5-1 and TRBJ2-1; D perhaps matches TRBD2 (5 bases). Trimming pared 1 base from V and 8 bases from J, leaving 16 bases between. This CDR3 spans 15 amino acids. Germline V lookup: CDR1 SGHRS, CDR2 YFSETQ. The CDR3 nucleotides are TGCGCCAGCAGCTTGTTAGGACTTATAGACCATGAGCAGTTCTTA. It specifies CASSLLGLIDHEQFL.

In the case of this clonotype: The germline gene is not matched at one end of the junction; a read error may be the cause. This rearrangement joins TRBV6-5 to TRBJ1-2, with 7 bases identical to TRBD1. This CDR3 is built from 14 residues. Germline V gives CDR1 MNHEY, CDR2 SVGAGI. The CDR3 DNA is TGTGCCAGCAGTGAAGCCCACAGGGGCTTGGGCTACACCTTT. It translates to CASSEAHRGLGYTF.

This clonotype was seen ten or more times. The rearrangement links TRBV5-1 to TRBJ2-1; tentatively, D is TRBD1 or TRBD2 (5 bases each). The germline V gene encodes CDR1 SGHRS and CDR2 YFSETQ. V was shortened by 4 bases and J by 7 bases, with 18 bases between the two germline ends. There are 15 residues in the CDR3. The CDR3 DNA reads as TGCGCCAGCAGCCCGGGGCTCGAGGGCTGGAATGAGCAGTTCTTC. It yields the protein CASSPGLEGWNEQFF. The whole variable domain, remainder taken from reference TRBV5-1 and TRBJ2-1, is KAGVTQTPRYLIKTRGQQVTLSCSPISGHRSVSWYQQTPGQGLQFLFEYFSETQRNKGNFPGRFSGRQFSNSRSEMNVSTLELGDSALYLCASSPGLEGWNEQFFGPGTRLTVL.

This clonotype occurred many times. The chain employs TRBV24-1 and TRBJ1-5, with 10 bases identical to TRBD1. The germline V gene has CDR1 KGHDR and CDR2 SFDVKD. V lost 2 bases and J lost 3; bases outside the gene matches: 6. The CDR3 runs 17 residues. CDR3 sequence: CATSDSRTGGNNQPQHF. CDR3 in DNA: TGTGCCACCAGTGATTCCAGGACAGGGGGTAACAATCAGCCCCAGCATTTT.

This clonotype is medium-sized. The chain links TRBV14 to TRBJ2-1, with D perhaps matching TRBD1 (6 bases). The V end was cut by 6 bases, the J end by 6 bases, with 15 bases between. The germline CDR1 and CDR2 sequences are SGHDN and FVKESK. This CDR3 is built from 14 residues. CDR3 in DNA: TGTGCCAGCAGGCGCTATGGACAGAGCAATGAGCAGTTCTTC. Residues: CASRRYGQSNEQFF.

In this sample, this clonotype turned up a few times. This CDR3 is CSVTTGGGEKLFF. CDR3 nucleotides: TGCAGCGTTACGACAGGGGGCGGTGAAAAACTGTTTTTT. This chain uses TRBV29-1 with TRBJ1-4; 10 positions agree with TRBD1. Germline V gene data show CDR1 as SQVTM and CDR2 as ANQGSEA. The junction had 4 bases not matched to a gene; V was cut back by 5 bases and J by 7 bases. CDR3 length: 13 amino acids.

The chain employs TRBV7-8 and TRBJ2-3; 10 bases are a match to TRBD2. Per germline, CDR1 SGHVS and CDR2 FQNEAQ. The CDR3 is made up of 19 amino acids. V lost 5 bases and J lost 1; bases outside the gene matches: 15. The CDR3 sequence is CASSLYPTSGKGGTDTQYF. CDR3 bases: TGTGCCAGCAGCCTTTACCCTACTAGCGGGAAAGGAGGCACAGATACGCAGTATTTT.

Points on this clonotype: A junction end diverges from the germline sequence, so it may reflect a read error. The chain joins TRBV5-6 to TRBJ1-2; D ambiguous. Germline values: CDR1 SGHDT, CDR2 YYEEEE. The CDR3 has 12 residues. CDR3 in DNA: TGTGCCTGCAGAGTGTTAACGGGTGGCTACACCTTC. Translation: CACRVLTGGYTF. Full variable domain (rest looked up from reference TRBV5-6 and TRBJ1-2): DAGVTQSPTHLIKTRGQQVTLRCSPKSGHDTVSWYQQALGQGPQFIFQYYEEEERQRGNFPDRFSGHQFPNYSSELNVNALLLGDSALYLCACRVLTGGYTFGSGTRLTVV.

At least ten counts were recorded for this clonotype. The V gene is TRBV12-3 or TRBV12-4, the J gene TRBJ1-4; no reliable D call. V was trimmed by 3 bases and J by 6 bases, leaving 11 bases between them. This CDR3 is built from 14 residues. The CDR3, as DNA: TGTGCCAGCAGTTTGAGGGTTGGCGATGAAAAACTGTTTTTT. Translation gives CASSLRVGDEKLFF.

The chain uses TRBV7-8 and TRBJ1-6; 7 bases are a match to TRBD1. CDR1 and CDR2 from the germline V gene are SGHVS and FQNEAQ. This CDR3 region has 13 residues. After removal of 5 bases from V and 13 bases from J, the junction contained 8 bases not matched to a gene. CDR3 sequence (DNA): TGTGCCAGCAGCGGGGACAGCGGTCCGCCCCTCCACTTT. It translates to CASSGDSGPPLHF.

The V call is TRBV19, the J call TRBJ2-2; D call uncertain. The CDR3 is made up of 17 amino acids. V was pared by 4 bases and J by 6 bases, with 21 bases between. CDR1 is LNHDA and CDR2 is SQIVND in the germline V gene (reference sequence). The CDR3 region has the DNA TGTGCCAGTAGTACTCCTCCCCAAAGGGCCGACGCCGGGGAGCTGTTTTTT. This encodes CASSTPPQRADAGELFF.

This clonotype was seen repeatedly, ten times or more. The chain joins TRBV30 to TRBJ1-5; 7 bases line up with TRBD1. The CDR3 has 14 amino acids. CDR1 is GTSNPN and CDR2 is SVGIG in the germline V gene (reference sequence). Germline trimming cut 3 bases from V and 4 bases from J; bases unmatched to any gene: 6. This CDR3 is CAWSAGTVNQPQHF. The DNA of the CDR3 is TGTGCCTGGAGCGCCGGGACAGTGAATCAGCCCCAGCATTTT.

This clonotype was found many times. V gene TRBV5-4 combines with J gene TRBJ1-2; a weak D match, TRBD1 (5 bases). CDR1 is SGHNT and CDR2 is YYREEE in the germline V gene (reference sequence). V lost 5 bases, J lost 8 bases, and 16 bases lay in between. This CDR3 is built from 13 residues. CDR3 amino acids: CASRFQGSDGYTF. CDR3 sequence (DNA): TGTGCCAGCAGATTTCAGGGTTCAGACGGCTACACCTTC. Looking up the rest from reference TRBV5-4 and TRBJ1-2 gives the full variable domain: ETGVTQSPTHLIKTRGQQVTLRCSSQSGHNTVSWYQQALGQGPQFIFQYYREEENGRGNFPPRFSGLQFPNYSSELNVNALELDDSALYLCASRFQGSDGYTFGSGTRLTVV.

V and J are TRBV25-1 and TRBJ1-2; D not certain. Germline V CDR1 and CDR2: MGHDK, SYGVNS. The CDR3 is 14 residues long. Trimming stripped 2 bases from V and 1 base from J, with 8 bases between. The CDR3 loop reads CASSEQALNYGYTF. In DNA, the CDR3 is TGTGCCAGCAGTGAACAGGCACTTAACTATGGCTACACCTTC.

In its sample, this clonotype was seen many times. The chain employs TRBV7-3 and TRBJ2-1; 12 nucleotides agree with TRBD2. The CDR3 consists of 19 residues. Per the germline V gene, CDR1 is SGHTA and CDR2 is FQGTGA. The J segment lost 7 bases and the V segment lost 1 base, leaving 14 bases of the junction unmatched. Written as DNA, the CDR3 is TGTGCCAGCAGCTTAATTGGGGCTAGCGGGAGGGCCCTCGGGAATGAGCAGTTCTTC. It yields the protein CASSLIGASGRALGNEQFF.